The text below deals with one TCR beta chain. Its antigen is undetermined. In germline, CDR1 is SGHTA, CDR2 FQGNSA. Trimming cost V 5 bases and J 3 bases; bases outside gene matches: 8. This CDR3 contains 16 residues. This specimen comes from a study of naive and memory T cell subsets. Study-wide results and limits: No ground truth validated the naive and memory repertoire findings.

An equimolar mix of two oligonucleotides served as the beta constant-region primer for TRBC1 and TRBC2. Ligated cDNA was amplified by four rounds of PCR with nested alpha and beta constant-region primers and SP2. Each CDR3 protein is one row after TCRdb ran MiXCR on the UMI-ligation and nested PCR reads. This table has 120,000 or so distinct CDR3 sequences, around a third appearing once. This chain connects TRBV7-2 to TRBJ1-2, with TRBD1 identical over 11 bases. The sample consisted of central memory CD4+ T cells from blood. The sequence derives from a human donor in good health. The CDR3 DNA reads as TGTGCCAGCAGCCCCGGACAGGGGGCGCTCCACTATGGCTACACCTTC. This codes for CASSPGQGALHYGYTF.